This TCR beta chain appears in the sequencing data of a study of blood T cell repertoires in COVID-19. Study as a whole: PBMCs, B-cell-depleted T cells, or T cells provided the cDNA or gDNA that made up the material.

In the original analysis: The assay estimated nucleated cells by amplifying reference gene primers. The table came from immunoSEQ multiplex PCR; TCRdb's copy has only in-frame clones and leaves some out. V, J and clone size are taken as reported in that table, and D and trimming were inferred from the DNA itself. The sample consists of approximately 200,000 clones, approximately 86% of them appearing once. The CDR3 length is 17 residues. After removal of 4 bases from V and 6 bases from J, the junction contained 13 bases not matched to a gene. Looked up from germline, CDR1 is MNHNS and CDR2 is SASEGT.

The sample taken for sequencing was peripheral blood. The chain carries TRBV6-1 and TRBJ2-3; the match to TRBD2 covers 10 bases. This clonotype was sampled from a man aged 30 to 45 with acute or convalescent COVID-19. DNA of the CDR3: TGTGCCAGCAGTGCCCTCCTAGCGGGAGAAGGAGGGGATACGCAGTATTTT. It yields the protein CASSALLAGEGGDTQYF.